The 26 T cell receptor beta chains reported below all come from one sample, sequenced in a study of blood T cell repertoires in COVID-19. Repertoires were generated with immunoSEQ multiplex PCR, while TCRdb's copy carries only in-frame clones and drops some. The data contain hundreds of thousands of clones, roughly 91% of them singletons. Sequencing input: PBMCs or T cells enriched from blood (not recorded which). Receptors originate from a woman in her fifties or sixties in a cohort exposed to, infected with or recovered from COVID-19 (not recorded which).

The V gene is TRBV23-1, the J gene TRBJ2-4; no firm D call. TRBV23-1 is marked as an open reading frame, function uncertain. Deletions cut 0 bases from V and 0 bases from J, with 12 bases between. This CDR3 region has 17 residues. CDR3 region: CASSQSCEELAKNIQYF. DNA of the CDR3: TGCGCCAGCAGTCAATCGTGCGAGGAGCTAGCCAAAAACATTCAGTACTTC.

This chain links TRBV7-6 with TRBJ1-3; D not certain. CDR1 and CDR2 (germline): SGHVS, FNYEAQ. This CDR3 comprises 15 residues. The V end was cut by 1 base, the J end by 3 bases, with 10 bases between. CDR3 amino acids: CASSLVDEVGNTIYF. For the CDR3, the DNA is TGTGCCAGCAGCTTAGTAGATGAGGTTGGAAACACCATATATTTT.

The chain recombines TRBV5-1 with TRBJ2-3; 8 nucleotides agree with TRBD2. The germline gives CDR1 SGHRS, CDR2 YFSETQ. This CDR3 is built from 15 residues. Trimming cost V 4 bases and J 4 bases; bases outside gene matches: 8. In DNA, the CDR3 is TGCGCCAGCAGCCTCGTCGGGAGGGAGGCAGATACGCAGTATTTT. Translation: CASSLVGREADTQYF.

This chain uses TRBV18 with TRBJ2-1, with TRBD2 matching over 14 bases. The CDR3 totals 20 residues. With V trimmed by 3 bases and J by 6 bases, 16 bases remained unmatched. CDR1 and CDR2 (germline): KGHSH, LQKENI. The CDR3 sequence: CASSPGVGTGLAGVGNEQFF. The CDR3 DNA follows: TGTGCCAGCTCACCGGGGGTCGGTACGGGACTAGCGGGAGTTGGCAATGAGCAGTTCTTC.

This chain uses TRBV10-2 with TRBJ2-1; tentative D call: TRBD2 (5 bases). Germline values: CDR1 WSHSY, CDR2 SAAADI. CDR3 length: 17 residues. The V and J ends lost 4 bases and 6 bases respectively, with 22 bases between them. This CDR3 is CASSGPIRSGLTNEQFF. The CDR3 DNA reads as TGCGCCAGCAGTGGCCCAATTAGGAGCGGCCTCACCAATGAGCAGTTCTTC.

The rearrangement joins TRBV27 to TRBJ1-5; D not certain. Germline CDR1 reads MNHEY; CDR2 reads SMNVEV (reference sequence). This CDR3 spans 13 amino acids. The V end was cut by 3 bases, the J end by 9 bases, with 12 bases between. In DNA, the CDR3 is TGTGCCAGCAGTTTCGGGTTACTTGGGCCCCAGCATTTT. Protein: CASSFGLLGPQHF.

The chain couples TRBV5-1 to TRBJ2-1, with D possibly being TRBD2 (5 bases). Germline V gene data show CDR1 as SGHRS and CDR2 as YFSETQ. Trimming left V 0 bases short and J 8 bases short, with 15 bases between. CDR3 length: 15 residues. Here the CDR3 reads CASSLDTGSGDEQFF. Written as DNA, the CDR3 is TGCGCCAGCAGCTTGGATACGGGATCTGGGGATGAGCAGTTCTTC.

CDR3 DNA sequence: TGTGCCAGCAGCTTACATGCGGCGGCGCCCTACGAGCAGTACTTC. Translation gives CASSLHAAAPYEQYF. V gene TRBV7-2 combines with J gene TRBJ2-7; D gene unclear. V was pared by 2 bases and J by 2 bases, with 13 bases between. CDR1 and CDR2 (germline): SGHTA, FQGNSA. This CDR3 has 15 residues.

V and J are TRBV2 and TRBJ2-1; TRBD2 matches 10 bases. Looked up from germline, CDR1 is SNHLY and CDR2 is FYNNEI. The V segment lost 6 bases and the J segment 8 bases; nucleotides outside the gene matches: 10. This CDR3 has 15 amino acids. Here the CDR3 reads CASREGLAWEDEQFF. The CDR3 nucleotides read TGTGCCAGCAGGGAGGGACTAGCGTGGGAAGATGAGCAGTTCTTC.

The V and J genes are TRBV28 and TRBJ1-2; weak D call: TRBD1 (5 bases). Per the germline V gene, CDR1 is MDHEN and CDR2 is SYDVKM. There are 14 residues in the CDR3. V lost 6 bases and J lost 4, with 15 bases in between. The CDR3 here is CASSPTGYSYGYTF. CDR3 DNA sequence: TGTGCCAGCAGCCCTACAGGTTACTCCTATGGCTACACCTTC.

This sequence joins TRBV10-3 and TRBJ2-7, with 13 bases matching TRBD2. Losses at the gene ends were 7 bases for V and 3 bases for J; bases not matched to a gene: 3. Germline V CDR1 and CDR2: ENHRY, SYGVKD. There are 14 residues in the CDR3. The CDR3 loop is CAITRTSGSYEQYF. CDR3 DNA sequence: TGTGCCATCACCAGGACTAGCGGGAGCTACGAGCAGTACTTC.

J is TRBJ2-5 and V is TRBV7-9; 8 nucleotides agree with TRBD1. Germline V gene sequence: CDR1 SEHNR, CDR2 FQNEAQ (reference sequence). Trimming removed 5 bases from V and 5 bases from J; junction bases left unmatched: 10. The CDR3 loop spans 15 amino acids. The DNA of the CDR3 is TGTGCCAGCAGCCATGGACAGGGCGGGTGGGAGACCCAGTACTTC. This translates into CASSHGQGGWETQYF.

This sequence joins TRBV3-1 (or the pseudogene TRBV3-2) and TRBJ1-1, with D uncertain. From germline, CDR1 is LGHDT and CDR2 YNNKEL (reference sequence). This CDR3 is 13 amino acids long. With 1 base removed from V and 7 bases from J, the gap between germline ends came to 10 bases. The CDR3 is CASSQVAGDEAFF. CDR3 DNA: TGTGCCAGCAGCCAAGTGGCCGGGGATGAAGCTTTCTTT.

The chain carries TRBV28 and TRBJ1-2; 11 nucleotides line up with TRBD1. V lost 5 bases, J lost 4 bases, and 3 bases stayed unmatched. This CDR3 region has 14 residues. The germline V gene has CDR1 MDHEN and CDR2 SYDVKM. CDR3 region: CASSPGTGGYGYTF. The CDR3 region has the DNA TGTGCCAGCAGTCCCGGGACAGGGGGCTATGGCTACACCTTC.

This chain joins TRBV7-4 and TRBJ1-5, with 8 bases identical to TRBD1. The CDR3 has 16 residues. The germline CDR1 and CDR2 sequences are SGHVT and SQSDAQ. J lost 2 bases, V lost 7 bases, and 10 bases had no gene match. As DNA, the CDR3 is TGTGCCAGCACCTCGTGGACAGGGAAGCGCAATCAGCCCCAGCATTTT. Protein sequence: CASTSWTGKRNQPQHF.

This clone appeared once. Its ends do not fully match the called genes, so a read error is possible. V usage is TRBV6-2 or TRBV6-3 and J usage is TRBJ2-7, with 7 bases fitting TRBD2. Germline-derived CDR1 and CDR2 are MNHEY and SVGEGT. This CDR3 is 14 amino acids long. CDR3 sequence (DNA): TGTGCCAGCAGTTACTCGCGCTCAGGGAGGGGACCCAACTTC. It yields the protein CASSYSRSGRGPNF.

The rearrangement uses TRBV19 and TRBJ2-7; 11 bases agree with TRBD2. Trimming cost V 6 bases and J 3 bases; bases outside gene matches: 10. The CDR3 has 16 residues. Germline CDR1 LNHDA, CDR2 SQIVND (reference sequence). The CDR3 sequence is CASRNTLAGADYEQYF. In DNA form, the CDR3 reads TGTGCCAGTAGGAACACACTAGCGGGAGCTGACTACGAGCAGTACTTC. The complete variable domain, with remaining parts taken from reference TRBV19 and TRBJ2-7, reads DGGITQSPKYLFRKEGQNVTLSCEQNLNHDAMYWYRQDPGQGLRLIYYSQIVNDFQKGDIAEGYSVSREKKESFPLTVTSAQKNPTAFYLCASRNTLAGADYEQYFGPGTRLTVT.

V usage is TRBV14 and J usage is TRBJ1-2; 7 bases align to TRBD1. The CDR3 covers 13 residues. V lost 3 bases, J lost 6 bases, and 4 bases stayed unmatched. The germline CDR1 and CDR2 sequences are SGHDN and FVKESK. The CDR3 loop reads CASSQARGHGYTF. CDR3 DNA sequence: TGTGCCAGCAGCCAGGCGAGGGGGCATGGCTACACCTTC.

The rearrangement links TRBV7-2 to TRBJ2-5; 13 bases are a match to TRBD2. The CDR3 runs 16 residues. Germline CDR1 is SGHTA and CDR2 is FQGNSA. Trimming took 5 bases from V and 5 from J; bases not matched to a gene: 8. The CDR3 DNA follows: TGTGCCAGCAGCACTAGGACTAGCGGGAGTTCGGAGACCCAGTACTTC. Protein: CASSTRTSGSSETQYF. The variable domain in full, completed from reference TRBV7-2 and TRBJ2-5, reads GAGVSQSPSNKVTEKGKDVELRCDPISGHTALYWYRQSLGQGLEFLIYFQGNSAPDKSGLPSDRFSAERTGGSVSTLTIQRTQQEDSAVYLCASSTRTSGSSETQYFGPGTRLLVL.

CDR3 nucleotides: TGTGCCAGCAGTTTTCCCTCGTCGAGCTCTGGAAACACCATATATTTT. It translates to CASSFPSSSSGNTIYF. This chain uses TRBV28 with TRBJ1-3; D not resolved. The CDR3 contains 16 residues. Germline CDR1 MDHEN, CDR2 SYDVKM. V was shortened by 3 bases and J by 0 bases, with 12 bases between the two germline ends.

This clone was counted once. The CDR3 loop is CASSQEGGSAYNEQFF. CDR3 DNA sequence: TGTGCCAGCAGCCAAGAGGGCGGGAGCGCCTACAATGAGCAGTTCTTC. The chain combines TRBV4-2 with TRBJ2-1; 7 bases line up with TRBD2. Germline values: CDR1 LGHNA, CDR2 YNFKEQ. The junction had 4 bases not matched to a gene; V was cut back by 0 bases and J by 2 bases. This CDR3 has 16 residues.

CDR3 residues: CASSPSGTRAFF. In DNA form, the CDR3 reads TGTGCCAGCAGCCCGTCCGGGACTAGGGCTTTCTTC. The rearrangement uses TRBV3-1 (or the pseudogene TRBV3-2) and TRBJ2-1, with 8 bases aligning to TRBD2. The length of the CDR3 is 12 residues. CDR1 LGHDT and CDR2 YNNKEL come from the germline V gene (reference sequence). The V gene end was trimmed by 4 bases and the J gene end by 16 bases; junction bases not matched to a gene: 9.

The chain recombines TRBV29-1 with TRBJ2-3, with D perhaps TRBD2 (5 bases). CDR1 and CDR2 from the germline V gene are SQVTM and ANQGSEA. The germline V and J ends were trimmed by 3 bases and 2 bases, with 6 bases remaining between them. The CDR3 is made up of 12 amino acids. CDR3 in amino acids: CSVDGLTDTQYF. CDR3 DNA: TGCAGCGTTGACGGACTCACAGATACGCAGTATTTT.

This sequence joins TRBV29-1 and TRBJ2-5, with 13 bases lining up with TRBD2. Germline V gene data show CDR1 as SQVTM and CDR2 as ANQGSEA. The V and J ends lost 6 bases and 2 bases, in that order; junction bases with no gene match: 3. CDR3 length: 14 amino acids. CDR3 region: CSVGTSGTQETQYF. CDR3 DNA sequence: TGCAGCGTGGGGACTAGCGGGACACAAGAGACCCAGTACTTC.

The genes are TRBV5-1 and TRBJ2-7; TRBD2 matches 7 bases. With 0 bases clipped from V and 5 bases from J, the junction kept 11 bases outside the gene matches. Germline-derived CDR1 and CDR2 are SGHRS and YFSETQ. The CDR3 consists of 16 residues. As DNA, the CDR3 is TGCGCCAGCAGCTTGGCGGCCGCCCGGGGGGTGAACGAGCAGTACTTC. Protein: CASSLAAARGVNEQYF.

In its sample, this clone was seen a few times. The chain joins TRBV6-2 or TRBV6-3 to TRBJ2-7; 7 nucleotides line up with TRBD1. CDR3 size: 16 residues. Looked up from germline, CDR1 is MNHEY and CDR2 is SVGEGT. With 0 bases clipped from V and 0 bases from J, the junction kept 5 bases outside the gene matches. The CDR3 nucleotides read TGTGCCAGCAGTTACTCACCGGGACAGAGCTCCTACGAGCAGTACTTC. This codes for CASSYSPGQSSYEQYF.